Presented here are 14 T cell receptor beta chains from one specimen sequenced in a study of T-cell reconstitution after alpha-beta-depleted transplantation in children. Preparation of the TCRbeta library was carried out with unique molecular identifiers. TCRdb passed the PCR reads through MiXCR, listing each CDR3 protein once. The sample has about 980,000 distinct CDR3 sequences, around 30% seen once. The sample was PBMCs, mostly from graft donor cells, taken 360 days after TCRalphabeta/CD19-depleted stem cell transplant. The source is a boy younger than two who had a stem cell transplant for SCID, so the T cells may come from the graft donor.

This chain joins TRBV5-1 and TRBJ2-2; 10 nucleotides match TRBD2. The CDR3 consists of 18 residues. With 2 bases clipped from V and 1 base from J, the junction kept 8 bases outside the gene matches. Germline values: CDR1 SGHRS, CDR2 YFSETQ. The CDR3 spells CASSFIAGGPQNTGELFF. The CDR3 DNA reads TGCGCCAGCAGCTTCATAGCGGGGGGCCCTCAGAACACCGGGGAGCTGTTTTTT. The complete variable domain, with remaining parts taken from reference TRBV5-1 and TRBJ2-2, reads KAGVTQTPRYLIKTRGQQVTLSCSPISGHRSVSWYQQTPGQGLQFLFEYFSETQRNKGNFPGRFSGRQFSNSRSEMNVSTLELGDSALYLCASSFIAGGPQNTGELFFGEGSRLTVL.

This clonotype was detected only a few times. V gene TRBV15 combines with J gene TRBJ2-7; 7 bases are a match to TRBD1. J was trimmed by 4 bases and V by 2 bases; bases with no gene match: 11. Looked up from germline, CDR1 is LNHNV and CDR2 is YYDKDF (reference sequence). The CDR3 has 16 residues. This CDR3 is CATSRPSGTAPYEQYF. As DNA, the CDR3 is TGTGCCACCAGCAGACCGTCCGGGACAGCCCCTTACGAGCAGTACTTC.

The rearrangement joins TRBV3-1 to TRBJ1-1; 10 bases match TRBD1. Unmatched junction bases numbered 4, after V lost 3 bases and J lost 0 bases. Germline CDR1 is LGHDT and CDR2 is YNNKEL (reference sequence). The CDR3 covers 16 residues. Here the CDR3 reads CASSHRGQGMNTEAFF. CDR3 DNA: TGTGCCAGCAGCCACCGGGGACAGGGGATGAACACTGAAGCTTTCTTT.

The CDR3 protein is CASSQELGGTQYF. The CDR3 nucleotides read TGTGCCAGCAGCCAAGAACTAGGAGGGACCCAGTACTTC. The V and J genes are TRBV3-1 and TRBJ2-5; weak D call: TRBD2 (5 bases). Germline V CDR1 and CDR2: LGHDT, YNNKEL (reference sequence). There are 13 residues in the CDR3. V gave up 0 bases and J gave up 7 bases, with 9 bases separating them.

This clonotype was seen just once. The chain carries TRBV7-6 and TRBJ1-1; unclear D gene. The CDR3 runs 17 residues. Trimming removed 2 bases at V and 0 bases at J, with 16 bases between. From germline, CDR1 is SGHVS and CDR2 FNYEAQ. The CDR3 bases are TGTGCCAGCAGCTTACTTACCCAAGCCTCCCTGAACACTGAAGCTTTCTTT. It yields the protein CASSLLTQASLNTEAFF.

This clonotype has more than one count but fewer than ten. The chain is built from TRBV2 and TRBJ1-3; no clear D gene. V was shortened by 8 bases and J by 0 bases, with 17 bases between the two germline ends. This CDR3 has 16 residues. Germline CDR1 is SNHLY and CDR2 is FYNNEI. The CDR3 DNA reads TGTGCCAGCCGGGCAGACCCCATACTCTCTGGAAACACCATATATTTT. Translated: CASRADPILSGNTIYF.

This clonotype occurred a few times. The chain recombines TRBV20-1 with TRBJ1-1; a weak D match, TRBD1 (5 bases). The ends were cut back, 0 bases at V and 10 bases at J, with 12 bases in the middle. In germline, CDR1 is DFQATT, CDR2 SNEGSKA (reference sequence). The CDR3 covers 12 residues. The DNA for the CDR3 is TGCAGTGCTAGAGAAGCCAGGGTTGGAGCTTTCTTT. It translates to CSAREARVGAFF.

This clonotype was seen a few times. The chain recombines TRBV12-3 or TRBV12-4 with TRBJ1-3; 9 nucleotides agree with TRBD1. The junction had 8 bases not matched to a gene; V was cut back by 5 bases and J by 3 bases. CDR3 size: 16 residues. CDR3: CASSPSGQGGGNTIYF. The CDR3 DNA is TGTGCCAGCAGTCCTTCGGGACAGGGTGGTGGAAACACCATATATTTT.

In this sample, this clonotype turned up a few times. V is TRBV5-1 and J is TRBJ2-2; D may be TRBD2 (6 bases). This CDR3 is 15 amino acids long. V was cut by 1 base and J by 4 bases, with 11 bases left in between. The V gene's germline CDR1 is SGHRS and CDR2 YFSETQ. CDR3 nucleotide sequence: TGCGCCAGCAGCTTGTGGCAGGGAGGCACCGGGGAGCTGTTTTTT. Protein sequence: CASSLWQGGTGELFF.

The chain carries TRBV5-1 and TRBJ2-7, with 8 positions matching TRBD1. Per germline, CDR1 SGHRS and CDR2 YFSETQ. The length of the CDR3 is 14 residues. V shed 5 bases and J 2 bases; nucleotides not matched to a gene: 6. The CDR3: CASSTDRATYEQYF. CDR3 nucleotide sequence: TGCGCCAGCAGTACGGACAGGGCCACCTACGAGCAGTACTTC.

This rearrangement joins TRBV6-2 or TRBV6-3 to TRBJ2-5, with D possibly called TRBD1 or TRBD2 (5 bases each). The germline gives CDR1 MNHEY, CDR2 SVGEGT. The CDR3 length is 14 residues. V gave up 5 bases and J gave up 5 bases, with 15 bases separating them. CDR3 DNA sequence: TGTGCCAGCAGTCACGTCGGGGACGGGGAGACCCAGTACTTC. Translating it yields CASSHVGDGETQYF.

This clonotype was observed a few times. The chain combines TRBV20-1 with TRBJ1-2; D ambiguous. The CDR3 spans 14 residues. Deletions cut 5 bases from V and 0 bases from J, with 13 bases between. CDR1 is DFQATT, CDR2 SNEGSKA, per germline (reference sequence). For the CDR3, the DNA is TGCAGTGCTCCCCGAAGTCACACTAACTATGGCTACACCTTC. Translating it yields CSAPRSHTNYGYTF.

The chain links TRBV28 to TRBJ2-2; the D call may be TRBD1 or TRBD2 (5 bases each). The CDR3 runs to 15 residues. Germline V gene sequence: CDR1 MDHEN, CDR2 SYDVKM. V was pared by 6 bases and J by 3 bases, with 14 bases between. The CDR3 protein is CASSRVGEYTGELFF. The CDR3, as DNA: TGTGCCAGCAGCAGGGTGGGAGAATACACCGGGGAGCTGTTTTTT.

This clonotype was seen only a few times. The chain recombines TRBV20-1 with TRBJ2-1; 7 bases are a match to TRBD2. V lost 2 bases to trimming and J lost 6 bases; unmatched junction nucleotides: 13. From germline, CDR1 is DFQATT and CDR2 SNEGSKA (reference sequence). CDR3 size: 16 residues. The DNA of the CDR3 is TGCAGTGCTAGAAATGCTGAGACTAGCACCGGCAATGAGCAGTTCTTC. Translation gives CSARNAETSTGNEQFF.